This T cell receptor (beta chain) was sequenced for a study of blood T cell repertoires in COVID-19. CDR3 length: 17 residues. Germline CDR1 MGHRA, CDR2 YSYEKL. The V and J ends lost 1 base and 3 bases, in that order; junction bases with no gene match: 10. Clones were sequenced by immunoSEQ multiplex PCR, and TCRdb holds only the in-frame ones, with some missing. The sample consists of about 240,000 clones, approximately 87% of them appearing once. The sample was peripheral blood. The receptor was derived from a man in his fifties or sixties with acute or convalescent COVID-19. The chain combines TRBV4-1 with TRBJ1-2; TRBD1 agrees at 8 bases. The CDR3: CASSQGTGSSSDYGYTF. In nucleotides, the CDR3 is TGCGCCAGCAGCCAAGGGACAGGGAGCAGCTCAGACTATGGCTACACCTTC.